The source of this T cell receptor (beta chain) is a study of blood T cells in healthy people across ages. PCR was performed a second time for about 7 to 12 cycles using a sample-barcoded 5' primer and a J-beta primer mix. Each CDR3 protein gets one entry after TCRdb re-called the 5' RACE reads with MiXCR. The table lists approximately 1,100,000 distinct CDR3 sequences, 40% to 55% of them singletons. The CDR3 runs to 15 residues. V lost 5 bases and J lost 0; bases outside the gene matches: 4. In germline, CDR1 is SNHLY, CDR2 FYNNEI. The specimen sequenced was blood. This clonotype was sampled from a woman aged 60-75 years in good health. J is TRBJ2-3 and V is TRBV2; 8 bases match TRBD1. The CDR3 region is CASSPDRASTDTQYF. The CDR3 DNA sequence: TGTGCCAGCAGTCCGGACAGGGCTAGCACAGATACGCAGTATTTT.